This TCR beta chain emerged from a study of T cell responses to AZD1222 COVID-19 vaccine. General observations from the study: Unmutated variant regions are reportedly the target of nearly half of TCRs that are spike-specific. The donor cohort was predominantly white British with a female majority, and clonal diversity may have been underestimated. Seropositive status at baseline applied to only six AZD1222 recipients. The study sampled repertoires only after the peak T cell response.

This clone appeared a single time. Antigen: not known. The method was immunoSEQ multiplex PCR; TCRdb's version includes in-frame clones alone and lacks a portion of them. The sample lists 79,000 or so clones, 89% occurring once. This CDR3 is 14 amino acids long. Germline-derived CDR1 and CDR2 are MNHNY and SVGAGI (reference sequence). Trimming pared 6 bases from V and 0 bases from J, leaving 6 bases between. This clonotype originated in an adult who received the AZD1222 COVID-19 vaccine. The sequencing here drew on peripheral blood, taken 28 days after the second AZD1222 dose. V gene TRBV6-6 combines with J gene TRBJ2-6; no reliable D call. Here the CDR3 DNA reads TGTGCCAGCAGAAAGAGCTCTGGGGCCAACGTCCTGACTTTC. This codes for CASRKSSGANVLTF.